This TCR beta chain was recovered during a study of identical twins. General observations from the study: Models, which agreed with sharing between unrelated individuals, nonetheless underestimated the out-of-frame TCR alpha sharing seen in monozygotic twins. Cross-sectional statistical analysis, not tracking of the same donors, underpinned the conclusions.

Carrying unique molecular identifiers, the cDNA also gained a universal primer site through template switching. TCRdb called the 5' RACE reads again in MiXCR, with one record for every CDR3 protein. Found here are 200,000 to 250,000 distinct CDR3 sequences, 7.5% of them singletons; the top ten hold 1.9%. Comment on this clonotype: Antigen unknown.

Germline V gives CDR1 LNHDA, CDR2 SQIVND (reference sequence). V dropped 1 base and J dropped 4; count of bases not matched to a gene: 5. The CDR3 runs to 16 residues. The same data also contributed to another study, on yellow fever vaccine responses in identical twins. Per that paper: The T cell response to vaccination in identical twins was reportedly partly convergent and partly personalized.

The chain combines TRBV19 with TRBJ2-2; 8 bases map to TRBD1. This clonotype was sampled from a woman under 30 in good health. Sequenced: memory (CD45RO+) T cells sorted from blood. CDR3 sequence: CASSIGVRGLTGELFF. As DNA, the CDR3 is TGTGCCAGTAGTATAGGGGTCAGGGGGCTCACCGGGGAGCTGTTTTTT.